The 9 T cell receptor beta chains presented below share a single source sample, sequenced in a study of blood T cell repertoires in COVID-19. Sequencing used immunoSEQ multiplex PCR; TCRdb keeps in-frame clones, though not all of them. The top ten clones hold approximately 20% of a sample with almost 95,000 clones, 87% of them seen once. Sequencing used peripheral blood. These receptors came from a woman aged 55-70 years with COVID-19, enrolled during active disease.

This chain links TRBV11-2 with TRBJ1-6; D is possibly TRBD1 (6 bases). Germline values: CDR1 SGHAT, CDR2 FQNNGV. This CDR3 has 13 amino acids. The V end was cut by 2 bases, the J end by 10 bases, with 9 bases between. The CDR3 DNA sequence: TGTGCCAGCAGCTTAAACAGGGTCTCACCCCTCCACTTT. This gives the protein CASSLNRVSPLHF.

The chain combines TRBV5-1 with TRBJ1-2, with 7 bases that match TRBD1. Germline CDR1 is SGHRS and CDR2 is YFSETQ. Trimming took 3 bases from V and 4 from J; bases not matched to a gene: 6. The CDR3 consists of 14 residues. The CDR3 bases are TGCGCCAGCAGCTCGCAGGGGGACTTCTATGGCTACACCTTC. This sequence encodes CASSSQGDFYGYTF. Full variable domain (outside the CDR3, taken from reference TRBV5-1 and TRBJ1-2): KAGVTQTPRYLIKTRGQQVTLSCSPISGHRSVSWYQQTPGQGLQFLFEYFSETQRNKGNFPGRFSGRQFSNSRSEMNVSTLELGDSALYLCASSSQGDFYGYTFGSGTRLTVV.

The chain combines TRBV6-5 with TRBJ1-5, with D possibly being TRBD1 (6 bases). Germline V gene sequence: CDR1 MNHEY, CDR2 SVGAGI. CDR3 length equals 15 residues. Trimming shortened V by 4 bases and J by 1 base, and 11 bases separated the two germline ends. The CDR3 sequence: CASSFGTPSNQPQHF. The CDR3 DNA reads TGTGCCAGCAGTTTCGGGACACCGAGCAATCAGCCCCAGCATTTT.

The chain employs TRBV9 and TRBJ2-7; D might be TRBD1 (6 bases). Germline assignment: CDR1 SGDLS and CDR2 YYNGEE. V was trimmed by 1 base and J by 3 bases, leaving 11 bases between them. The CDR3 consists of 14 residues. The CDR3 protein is CASSVSVGGYEQYF. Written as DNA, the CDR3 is TGTGCCAGCAGCGTAAGTGTAGGGGGCTACGAGCAGTACTTC.

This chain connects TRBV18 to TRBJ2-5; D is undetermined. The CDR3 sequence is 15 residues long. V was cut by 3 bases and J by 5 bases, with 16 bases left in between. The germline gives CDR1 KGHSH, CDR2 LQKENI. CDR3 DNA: TGTGCCAGCTCACCTTCAACCAAGAGTCGGGAGACCCAGTACTTC. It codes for CASSPSTKSRETQYF.

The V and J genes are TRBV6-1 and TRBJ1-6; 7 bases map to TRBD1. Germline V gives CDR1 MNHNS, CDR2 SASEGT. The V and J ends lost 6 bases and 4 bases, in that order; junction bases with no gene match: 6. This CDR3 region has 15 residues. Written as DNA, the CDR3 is TGTGCCAGCAGCAGCCGGGACAGATATAATTCACCCCTCCACTTT. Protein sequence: CASSSRDRYNSPLHF.

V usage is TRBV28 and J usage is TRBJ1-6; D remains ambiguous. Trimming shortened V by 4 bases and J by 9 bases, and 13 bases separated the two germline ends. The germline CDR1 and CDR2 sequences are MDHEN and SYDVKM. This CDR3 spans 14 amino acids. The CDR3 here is CASSSHGKGSPLHF. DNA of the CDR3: TGTGCCAGCAGTTCTCACGGGAAAGGTTCACCCCTCCACTTT.

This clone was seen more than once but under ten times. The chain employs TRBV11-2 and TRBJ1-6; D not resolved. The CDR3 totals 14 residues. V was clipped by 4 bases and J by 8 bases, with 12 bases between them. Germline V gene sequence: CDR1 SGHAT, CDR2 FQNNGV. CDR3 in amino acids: CASSSLGADSPLHF. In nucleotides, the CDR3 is TGTGCCAGCAGCTCCCTTGGAGCAGATTCACCCCTCCACTTT.

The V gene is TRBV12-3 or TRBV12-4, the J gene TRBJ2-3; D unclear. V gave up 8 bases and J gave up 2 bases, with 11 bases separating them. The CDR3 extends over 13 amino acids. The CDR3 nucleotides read TGTGCCAGCTCCCCGCAACTCACAGATACGCAGTATTTT. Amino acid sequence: CASSPQLTDTQYF.